The clone carrying this T cell receptor (beta chain) has a single count. Study processing details: Estimates of nucleated cell counts were drawn from the amplification of reference gene primers. Assay used: immunoSEQ multiplex PCR; TCRdb lists only in-frame clones, some missing. That table is the source of V, J and clone size, and D and trimming were worked out from the DNA. The sample shows fewer than 85,000 clones, 88% of them seen only once. From germline, CDR1 is SGHAT and CDR2 FQNNGV. The CDR3 sequence is 15 residues long. The V segment lost 7 bases and the J segment 0 bases; nucleotides outside the gene matches: 6. These data belong to a study of blood T cell repertoires in COVID-19. Whole-study context: Both acute and convalescent COVID-19 samples were obtained from the United States, Italy and Spain. T cells, B-cell-depleted T cells, or PBMCs supplied cDNA or gDNA.

V is TRBV11-2 and J is TRBJ2-3, with 8 bases that match TRBD1. Sequencing used peripheral blood. This sequence was found in a human donor in a cohort sampled during active COVID-19. The CDR3 DNA is TGTGCCAGCAATGCCCGGACAGGGAGCACAGATACGCAGTATTTT. Translated: CASNARTGSTDTQYF.